The 17 T cell receptor beta chains in this list originate from one sample, sequenced in a study of immune evolution from preneoplasia to lung adenocarcinoma. Produced via immunoSEQ multiplex PCR; TCRdb's table is partial and in-frame only. The sample shows roughly 5,100 clones, around 78% of them seen only once. Specimen: FFPE adjacent normal lung tissue. Source of these receptors: a donor aged 70 or over with lung adenocarcinoma.

The chain is built from TRBV11-2 and TRBJ2-3, with TRBD2 as a possible D gene (6 bases). Germline V lookup: CDR1 SGHAT, CDR2 FQNNGV. Deletions cut 3 bases from V and 2 bases from J, with 9 bases between. The CDR3 totals 14 residues. This CDR3 is CASSFGSFTDTQYF. Written as DNA, the CDR3 is TGTGCCAGCAGCTTCGGGAGTTTCACAGATACGCAGTATTTT.

V gene TRBV7-2 combines with J gene TRBJ2-5, with D perhaps TRBD2 (6 bases). Trimming removed 1 base at V and 5 bases at J, with 11 bases between. The CDR3 runs to 14 residues. Germline values: CDR1 SGHTA, CDR2 FQGNSA. CDR3 bases: TGTGCCAGCAGCTTAGGACGGGAGTGGGAGACCCAGTACTTC. Translated, it gives CASSLGREWETQYF.

The rearrangement uses TRBV19 and TRBJ1-5, with D hard to call. The CDR3 runs 14 residues. Germline CDR1 reads LNHDA; CDR2 reads SQIVND (reference sequence). With 0 bases removed from V and 4 bases from J, the gap between germline ends came to 7 bases. This CDR3 is CASSIDTYNQPQHF. The CDR3 bases are TGTGCCAGTAGTATAGACACCTATAATCAGCCCCAGCATTTT.

The chain carries TRBV29-1 and TRBJ2-1, with a tentative D call TRBD2 (5 bases). The CDR3 is 12 amino acids. Trimming cost V 4 bases and J 10 bases, with 14 bases left between them. Germline assignment: CDR1 SQVTM and CDR2 ANQGSEA. The CDR3 bases are TGCAGCGTTGTGCTAGGGCGGAGGGAGCAGTTCTTC. This gives the protein CSVVLGRREQFF.

This chain links TRBV29-1 with TRBJ2-7, with D perhaps TRBD1 (5 bases). Per the germline V gene, CDR1 is SQVTM and CDR2 is ANQGSEA. CDR3 length: 15 amino acids. The V end lost 2 bases, the J end lost 0 bases, and 14 bases lay between the germline ends. CDR3 coding DNA: TGCAGCGTTGAAATGGAAGAAGGGGTCTCCTACGAGCAGTACTTC. Amino acids: CSVEMEEGVSYEQYF.

CDR3 DNA sequence: TGTGCCAGCAGCCAAGAGGTAAGAGGCGAGCAGTACTTC. It yields the protein CASSQEVRGEQYF. The genes are TRBV4-2 and TRBJ2-7, with D unresolved. The ends were cut back, 0 bases at V and 6 bases at J, with 9 bases in the middle. The V gene's germline CDR1 is LGHNA and CDR2 YNFKEQ. This CDR3 has 13 amino acids.

The J gene is TRBJ2-7, the V gene TRBV7-9; 10 nucleotides line up with TRBD1. CDR1 SEHNR and CDR2 FQNEAQ come from the germline V gene (reference sequence). The CDR3 runs to 14 residues. V was pared by 3 bases and J by 4 bases, with 3 bases of the junction left unmatched. The CDR3 DNA is TGTGCCAGCAGCTTTGGACAGGGGGGATACGAGCAGTACTTC. Protein product: CASSFGQGGYEQYF.

V usage is TRBV23-1 and J usage is TRBJ2-7, with 9 bases lining up with TRBD1. TRBV23-1 is given ORF status, its function remaining uncertain. V shed 8 bases and J 1 base; nucleotides not matched to a gene: 3. The CDR3 is made up of 13 amino acids. The CDR3 reads CASWDRASYEQYF. The CDR3 region has the DNA TGCGCCAGCTGGGACAGGGCTTCCTACGAGCAGTACTTC.

The chain carries TRBV9 and TRBJ1-1; D call uncertain. V was shortened by 0 bases and J by 0 bases, with 9 bases between the two germline ends. Germline CDR1 reads SGDLS; CDR2 reads YYNGEE. The CDR3 sequence is 15 residues long. DNA for the CDR3: TGTGCCAGCAGCGTAGATCCGGGGATGAACACTGAAGCTTTCTTT. The encoded protein is CASSVDPGMNTEAFF. The full variable domain, in which reference TRBV9 and TRBJ1-1 provide the parts outside the CDR3, is DSGVTQTPKHLITATGQRVTLRCSPRSGDLSVYWYQQSLDQGLQFLIQYYNGEERAKGNILERFSAQQFPDLHSELNLSSLELGDSALYFCASSVDPGMNTEAFFGQGTRLTVV.

The V call is TRBV11-2, the J call TRBJ2-7; D may be TRBD1 or TRBD2 (5 bases each). CDR3 length equals 14 residues. Germline assignment: CDR1 SGHAT and CDR2 FQNNGV. The V and J ends lost 0 bases and 4 bases respectively, with 10 bases between them. This CDR3 is CASSLDRGAYEQYF. CDR3 nucleotide sequence: TGTGCCAGCAGCTTAGATCGAGGGGCATACGAGCAGTACTTC.

CDR3 loop: CASSPADSDGEQYF. For the CDR3, the DNA is TGTGCCAGCAGTCCCGCGGACAGTGACGGCGAGCAGTACTTC. The gene calls are TRBV6-6 and TRBJ2-7, with a weak D call TRBD1 (6 bases). Trimming stripped 5 bases from V and 6 bases from J, with 17 bases between. Per the germline V gene, CDR1 is MNHNY and CDR2 is SVGAGI (reference sequence). CDR3 length: 14 amino acids.

Here the CDR3 reads CASSSNRDQPQHF. The CDR3, as DNA: TGTGCCAGCAGCTCGAACAGGGATCAGCCCCAGCATTTT. The J gene is TRBJ1-5, the V gene TRBV5-5; a weak D match, TRBD1 (6 bases). The ends were cut back, 3 bases at V and 5 bases at J, with 9 bases in the middle. CDR1 SGHKS and CDR2 YYEKEE come from the germline V gene (reference sequence). CDR3 length: 13 residues. Full variable domain (missing parts from reference TRBV5-5 and TRBJ1-5): DAGVTQSPTHLIKTRGQQVTLRCSPISGHKSVSWYQQVLGQGPQFIFQYYEKEERGRGNFPDRFSARQFPNYSSELNVNALLLGDSALYLCASSSNRDQPQHFGDGTRLSIL.

The CDR3 sequence is CASALGLQLYGYTF. The CDR3 coding sequence is TGTGCTAGTGCCCTGGGCCTACAGCTCTATGGCTACACCTTC. The V and J genes are TRBV12-5 and TRBJ1-2; no definite D call. Germline CDR1 is LGHNT and CDR2 is FRNRAP. The CDR3 is 14 residues long. Trimming removed 7 bases at V and 4 bases at J, with 16 bases between.

The CDR3 protein is CASSDWNTGELFF. Here the CDR3 DNA reads TGTGCCAGCAGTGACTGGAACACCGGGGAGCTGTTTTTT. The gene calls are TRBV6-4 and TRBJ2-2; D unclear. Looked up from germline, CDR1 is MRHNA and CDR2 is SNTAGT. Deletions cut 1 base from V and 1 base from J, with 1 base between. The CDR3 length is 13 residues.

This clone was picked up a small number of times. The chain uses TRBV4-1 and TRBJ1-1, with no clear D. The length of the CDR3 is 13 residues. Trimming stripped 2 bases from V and 1 base from J, with 5 bases between. CDR1 is MGHRA, CDR2 YSYEKL, per germline. The DNA for the CDR3 is TGCGCCAGCAGCCAATCAGCGAACACTGAAGCTTTCTTT. Translating gives CASSQSANTEAFF.

The chain combines TRBV7-9 with TRBJ2-5; D assignment may be TRBD1 or TRBD2 (6 bases each). This CDR3 has 15 residues. Germline V CDR1 and CDR2: SEHNR, FQNEAQ (reference sequence). V shed 5 bases and J shed 5 bases, with 18 bases lying between them. CDR3 DNA: TGTGCCAGCAGCCTTTCCGGGACAAGCGGGGAGACCCAGTACTTC. Protein product: CASSLSGTSGETQYF.

CDR3 DNA sequence: TGTGCCAGCTCAACCCAGGGCCAGCCCCAGCATTTT. Encoded protein: CASSTQGQPQHF. The chain carries TRBV18 and TRBJ1-5, with D perhaps TRBD1 (5 bases). The V gene lost 5 bases and the J gene lost 7 bases, with 9 bases spanning the gap. Per germline, CDR1 KGHSH and CDR2 LQKENI. The CDR3 is made up of 12 amino acids.